One and the same sample provided the 24 T cell receptor beta chains below, sequenced in a study of control samples from healthy donors and cancer patients. Libraries were prepared by immunoSEQ multiplex PCR; TCRdb keeps only in-frame clonotypes and omits some of them. The sample has more than 110,000 clones; 80% to 95% are singletons. The sequencing input was blood. These receptors were taken from a man in his thirties or forties in good health.

The chain employs TRBV7-2 and TRBJ1-2, with a weak D call TRBD1 (5 bases). Between the trimmed V and J ends, which lost 5 bases and 8 bases, there was a span of 15 bases. This CDR3 spans 13 amino acids. The V gene's germline CDR1 is SGHTA and CDR2 FQGNSA. The DNA of the CDR3 is TGTGCCAGCAGCGTAAGCCCGGGGGGAGGCTACACCTTC. It is translated as CASSVSPGGGYTF. Based on the CDR3 plus reference TRBV7-2 and TRBJ1-2, the full variable domain is GAGVSQSPSNKVTEKGKDVELRCDPISGHTALYWYRQSLGQGLEFLIYFQGNSAPDKSGLPSDRFSAERTGGSVSTLTIQRTQQEDSAVYLCASSVSPGGGYTFGSGTRLTVV.

This clone was detected once. The chain couples TRBV29-1 to TRBJ1-1; D perhaps matches TRBD1 (5 bases). Germline values: CDR1 SQVTM, CDR2 ANQGSEA. Trimming cost V 4 bases and J 4 bases, with 10 bases left between them. The CDR3 has 12 amino acids. The CDR3 here is CSVGKGITEAFF. As DNA, the CDR3 is TGCAGCGTTGGAAAGGGGATCACTGAAGCTTTCTTT. Based on the CDR3 plus reference TRBV29-1 and TRBJ1-1, the full variable domain is SAVISQKPSRDICQRGTSLTIQCQVDSQVTMMFWYRQQPGQSLTLIATANQGSEATYESGFVIDKFPISRPNLTFSTLTVSNMSPEDSSIYLCSVGKGITEAFFGQGTRLTVV.

This CDR3 reads CASSPNRQGAREQYF. Here the CDR3 DNA reads TGTGCCAGCAGCCCAAATCGACAGGGGGCGAGAGAGCAGTACTTC. The V gene is TRBV11-3, the J gene TRBJ2-7; TRBD1 agrees at 10 bases. V lost 5 bases to trimming and J lost 7 bases; unmatched junction nucleotides: 11. Germline CDR1 is SGHNT and CDR2 is YENEEA. This CDR3 is 15 amino acids long. The full variable domain, rest sourced from reference TRBV11-3 and TRBJ2-7, is EAGVVQSPRYKIIEKKQPVAFWCNPISGHNTLYWYLQNLGQGPELLIRYENEEAVDDSQLPKDRFSAERLKGVDSTLKIQPAELGDSAVYLCASSPNRQGAREQYFGPGTRLTVT.

The chain couples TRBV6-2 or TRBV6-3 to TRBJ2-5; D not certain. CDR1 MNHEY and CDR2 SVGEGT come from the germline V gene. The CDR3 loop spans 12 amino acids. Trimming left V 2 bases short and J 5 bases short, with 6 bases between. As DNA, the CDR3 is TGTGCCAGCAGTTACGTGGGGGAGACCCAGTACTTC. Translation gives CASSYVGETQYF.

This clone was observed once. The chain links TRBV4-2 to TRBJ1-2, with D maybe TRBD1 (6 bases). The CDR3 length is 15 residues. The germline V gene encodes CDR1 LGHNA and CDR2 YNFKEQ. V was cut by 1 base and J by 8 bases, with 17 bases left in between. CDR3 DNA: TGTGCCAGCAGCCAAGCTGAGGGGGTAGTGAGGGGCTACACCTTC. This translates into CASSQAEGVVRGYTF.

J is TRBJ2-6 and V is TRBV7-9; D possibly matches TRBD1 or TRBD2 (5 bases each). Trimming stripped 1 base from V and 4 bases from J, with 11 bases between. This CDR3 region has 16 residues. Per germline, CDR1 SEHNR and CDR2 FQNEAQ (reference sequence). CDR3 sequence: CASSLDMGTGANVLTF. In DNA, the CDR3 is TGTGCCAGCAGCTTAGATATGGGGACCGGGGCCAACGTCCTGACTTTC.

The V and J genes are TRBV19 and TRBJ2-3; tentative D call: TRBD2 (5 bases). In germline, CDR1 is LNHDA, CDR2 SQIVND (reference sequence). V lost 6 bases, J lost 1 base, and 11 bases lay in between. This CDR3 is 14 amino acids long. The CDR3 DNA sequence: TGTGCCAGTAGGTCCAGCGGCGGCACAGATACGCAGTATTTT. Its translation: CASRSSGGTDTQYF. Drawing the rest from reference TRBV19 and TRBJ2-3, the complete variable domain is DGGITQSPKYLFRKEGQNVTLSCEQNLNHDAMYWYRQDPGQGLRLIYYSQIVNDFQKGDIAEGYSVSREKKESFPLTVTSAQKNPTAFYLCASRSSGGTDTQYFGPGTRLTVL.

CDR3: CASSLSLAIDNEQFF. The CDR3 nucleotides are TGTGCCAGCAGTTTATCCCTAGCGATCGACAATGAGCAGTTCTTC. The V and J genes are TRBV27 and TRBJ2-1, with a weak D call TRBD2 (6 bases). From germline, CDR1 is MNHEY and CDR2 SMNVEV (reference sequence). Trimming took off 0 bases at V and 5 bases at J, with 11 bases between the two ends. The CDR3 has 15 amino acids.

CDR3 loop: CAWSRQLGTEAFF. The CDR3 nucleotides are TGTGCCTGGAGCCGGCAGTTGGGCACTGAAGCTTTCTTT. The chain employs TRBV30 and TRBJ1-1, with unresolved D. The CDR3 covers 13 residues. V was clipped by 3 bases and J by 4 bases, with 12 bases between them. The V gene's germline CDR1 is GTSNPN and CDR2 SVGIG (reference sequence).

The V call is TRBV23-1, the J call TRBJ1-2; D might be TRBD1 (5 bases). TRBV23-1 is reported as an ORF; its role is uncertain. Trimming removed 3 bases at V and 0 bases at J, with 11 bases between. The CDR3 has 15 amino acids. The DNA for the CDR3 is TGCGCCAGCAGTCATAGGGGACGGACTAACTATGGCTACACCTTC. Its protein product is CASSHRGRTNYGYTF.

V usage is TRBV30 and J usage is TRBJ2-1, with 9 nucleotides matching TRBD1. Looked up from germline, CDR1 is GTSNPN and CDR2 is SVGIG (reference sequence). V shed 1 base and J 3 bases; nucleotides not matched to a gene: 4. The CDR3 contains 15 residues. CDR3 in amino acids: CAWSATGGIYNEQFF. The DNA for the CDR3 is TGTGCCTGGAGTGCGACAGGGGGTATCTACAATGAGCAGTTCTTC.

This clone was detected once. At one of its ends the junction is not consistent with the germline gene, which may arise from a read error. The chain recombines TRBV28 with TRBJ1-2; D gene unclear. Germline CDR1 reads MDHEN; CDR2 reads SYDVKM. The CDR3 covers 14 residues. CDR3 nucleotides: TGTGCCAGCAGTTTAACTCCCCTAAACTCTGGCTACACCTTC. Protein: CASSLTPLNSGYTF.

The genes are TRBV19 and TRBJ1-5, with D perhaps matching TRBD1 (5 bases). The ends were cut back, 5 bases at V and 0 bases at J, with 11 bases in the middle. The CDR3 runs to 15 residues. CDR1 LNHDA and CDR2 SQIVND come from the germline V gene (reference sequence). The CDR3 region is CASSPVRGSNQPQHF. Written as DNA, the CDR3 is TGTGCCAGTAGTCCGGTTAGGGGTAGCAATCAGCCCCAGCATTTT.

This clone is a singleton in its sample. V gene TRBV19 combines with J gene TRBJ2-1; 9 bases fit TRBD2. This CDR3 is 16 amino acids long. Germline trimming cut 6 bases from V and 8 bases from J; bases unmatched to any gene: 14. Germline values: CDR1 LNHDA, CDR2 SQIVND (reference sequence). CDR3 residues: CASSPRAGGHQDEQFF. Written as DNA, the CDR3 is TGTGCCAGTAGCCCCCGGGCGGGAGGGCATCAGGATGAGCAGTTCTTC.

This chain connects TRBV5-6 to TRBJ1-5, with a tentative D call TRBD1 (6 bases). The CDR3 has 15 amino acids. The germline V and J ends were trimmed by 4 bases and 0 bases, with 11 bases remaining between them. Germline values: CDR1 SGHDT, CDR2 YYEEEE. DNA for the CDR3: TGTGCCAGCAGCGAGATGGGGGCTAGCAATCAGCCCCAGCATTTT. Residues: CASSEMGASNQPQHF. Looking up the rest from reference TRBV5-6 and TRBJ1-5 gives the full variable domain: DAGVTQSPTHLIKTRGQQVTLRCSPKSGHDTVSWYQQALGQGPQFIFQYYEEEERQRGNFPDRFSGHQFPNYSSELNVNALLLGDSALYLCASSEMGASNQPQHFGDGTRLSIL.

The V gene is TRBV10-3, the J gene TRBJ2-1; D remains ambiguous. CDR1 is ENHRY and CDR2 is SYGVKD in the germline V gene. The CDR3 length is 13 residues. V was shortened by 4 bases and J by 3 bases, with 7 bases between the two germline ends. CDR3 residues: CAISGNDYNEQFF. DNA for the CDR3: TGTGCCATCAGTGGAAACGACTACAATGAGCAGTTCTTC.

V is TRBV28 and J is TRBJ2-7; 7 bases agree with TRBD1. Germline values: CDR1 MDHEN, CDR2 SYDVKM. This CDR3 region has 14 residues. V lost 6 bases and J lost 2; bases outside the gene matches: 7. The DNA for the CDR3 is TGTGCCAGCAGCGAACAGGGGTCCCCCTACGAGCAGTACTTC. This sequence encodes CASSEQGSPYEQYF.

In DNA form, the CDR3 reads TGTGCCAGTAGTATAATGGGACAGGGGAGAACTGAAGCTTTCTTT. Protein: CASSIMGQGRTEAFF. V usage is TRBV19 and J usage is TRBJ1-1, with 10 bases that match TRBD1. The V gene end was trimmed by 2 bases and the J gene end by 5 bases; junction bases not matched to a gene: 5. The CDR3 length is 15 residues. Germline V gives CDR1 LNHDA, CDR2 SQIVND (reference sequence). Using reference TRBV19 and TRBJ1-1 for the parts outside the CDR3, the full variable domain is DGGITQSPKYLFRKEGQNVTLSCEQNLNHDAMYWYRQDPGQGLRLIYYSQIVNDFQKGDIAEGYSVSREKKESFPLTVTSAQKNPTAFYLCASSIMGQGRTEAFFGQGTRLTVV.

The chain is built from TRBV7-9 and TRBJ2-7, with D perhaps TRBD1 (6 bases). The CDR3 length is 13 residues. Between the trimmed V and J ends, which lost 10 bases and 0 bases, there was a span of 13 bases. Germline CDR1 and CDR2: SEHNR and FQNEAQ (reference sequence). CDR3 nucleotide sequence: TGTGCCACCAGGGACACAAACTCCTACGAGCAGTACTTC. Protein sequence: CATRDTNSYEQYF.

The chain has TRBV28 and TRBJ2-7, with TRBD2 matching 10 bases. This CDR3 has 15 amino acids. V shed 5 bases, J shed 3 bases, and the junction held 7 bases outside the gene matches. CDR1 is MDHEN, CDR2 SYDVKM, per germline. CDR3 region: CASSPGLAEGYEQYF. For the CDR3, the DNA is TGTGCCAGCAGTCCTGGACTAGCGGAAGGCTACGAGCAGTACTTC.

In this sample, this clone turned up a few times. J is TRBJ1-3 and V is TRBV2, with D unclear. The germline V gene has CDR1 SNHLY and CDR2 FYNNEI. V was clipped by 2 bases and J by 5 bases, with 10 bases between them. The length of the CDR3 is 14 residues. The CDR3 DNA sequence: TGTGCCAGCAGTGAATCGCCGGTACGAAACACCATATATTTT. Encoded protein: CASSESPVRNTIYF.

The J gene is TRBJ2-3, the V gene TRBV4-3; D unresolved. The CDR3 has 15 amino acids. The germline V and J ends were trimmed by 1 base and 0 bases, with 8 bases remaining between them. Per germline, CDR1 LGHNA and CDR2 YSLEER. The CDR3 DNA reads TGCGCCAGCAGCCAAGTTACAGCTAGCACAGATACGCAGTATTTT. As protein: CASSQVTASTDTQYF.

This clone was found once. The chain recombines TRBV19 with TRBJ1-1; possibly TRBD1 for D (5 bases). Germline V CDR1 and CDR2: LNHDA, SQIVND (reference sequence). With 7 bases removed from V and 1 base from J, the gap between germline ends came to 10 bases. This CDR3 spans 13 amino acids. This CDR3 reads CASTLTENTEAFF. The CDR3 DNA reads as TGTGCCAGTACCCTGACAGAGAACACTGAAGCTTTCTTT.

The chain uses TRBV14 and TRBJ2-2; D is ambiguous. Trimming stripped 1 base from V and 6 bases from J, with 3 bases between. CDR1 is SGHDN and CDR2 is FVKESK in the germline V gene. This CDR3 is 12 amino acids long. Here the CDR3 DNA reads TGTGCCAGCAGCCAAGTGTCCGGGGAGCTGTTTTTT. The encoded protein is CASSQVSGELFF.